This is a list of T cell receptor beta chains from one sample in a study of chemoradiotherapy in HPV16-positive cancers. Method: immunoSEQ multiplex PCR; TCRdb's copy keeps in-frame clones and lacks some. This repertoire shows roughly 8,400 clones, 70% found once; its top ten account for about a tenth. This material consisted of tumor tissue, taken from a patient who underwent chemoradiotherapy. These receptors were collected from a human donor with HPV-associated anogenital cancer. CDR3s include the opening cysteine and the closing phenylalanine or tryptophan. A D gene is named only where the DNA matches it firmly. Expanded clones get a size class; other rows say once, few or many, or leave the size out.

>few|TRBJ2-1|TRBV30|TRBD2
CAWMGTSGKAYNEQFF
TGTGCCTGGATGGGGACTAGCGGAAAAGCCTACAATGAGCAGTTCTTC
>few|TRBJ2-1|TRBV7-3|TRBD2
CASSRKPSGGLGNEQFF
TGTGCCAGCAGCCGAAAACCTAGCGGGGGATTGGGCAATGAGCAGTTCTTC
>NA|TRBJ2-2|TRBV7-6|TRBD2
CASSLLAGSTGELFF
TGTGCCAGCAGCTTACTAGCGGGGTCCACCGGGGAGCTGTTTTTT
>NA|TRBJ2-1|TRBV11-2|TRBD1
CASSSPGGRSYNEQFF
TGTGCCAGCAGCTCACCAGGGGGACGCTCCTACAATGAGCAGTTCTTC
>few|TRBJ1-2|TRBV2|NA
CASKQPWEGRGGYTF
TGTGCCAGCAAGCAACCCTGGGAGGGGCGAGGTGGCTACACCTTC
>NA|TRBJ1-1|TRBV4-1|NA
CASSQERRNTEAFF
TGCGCCAGCAGCCAAGAGAGGCGGAACACTGAAGCTTTCTTT
>NA|TRBJ1-1|TRBV7-9|NA
CASSLDTLEAFF
TGTGCCAGCAGCTTAGATACCCTTGAAGCTTTCTTT
>NA|TRBJ2-7|TRBV19|TRBD2
CASKGRADEQYF
TGTGCCAGTAAGGGGAGGGCCGACGAGCAGTACTTC
>NA|TRBJ2-7|TRBV11-2|NA
CASSAPGDAGYEQYF
TGTGCCAGCAGCGCACCGGGAGACGCCGGGTACGAGCAGTACTTC
>NA|TRBJ2-3|TRBV28|NA
CASSFQTDTQYF
TGTGCCAGCAGTTTCCAGACAGATACGCAGTATTTT
>NA|TRBJ2-1|TRBV7-9|NA
CASSLGFEGSSYNEQFF
TGTGCCAGCAGCTTAGGTTTCGAGGGGAGCTCCTACAATGAGCAGTTCTTC
>NA|TRBJ2-1|TRBV9|NA
CASSIGSGVFNEQFF
TGTGCCAGCAGCATCGGGAGTGGGGTTTTCAATGAGCAGTTCTTC
>NA|TRBJ2-3|TRBV6-5|TRBD2
CASSYSAGGADTQYF
TGTGCCAGCAGTTACTCTGCGGGAGGGGCAGATACGCAGTATTTT
>once|TRBJ1-3|TRBV5-1|TRBD1
CASRRQGSGSGNTIYF
TGCGCCAGCCGACGACAGGGGTCAGGATCTGGAAACACCATATATTTT
>NA|TRBJ2-2|TRBV11-2|NA
CASSPQGGTGELFF
TGTGCCAGCAGCCCTCAGGGGGGTACCGGGGAGCTGTTTTTT
>few|TRBJ2-5|TRBV18|TRBD1
CASSRDRVDSETQYF
TGTGCCAGCTCCCGGGACAGGGTCGATTCGGAGACCCAGTACTTC
>NA|TRBJ1-1|TRBV11-2|NA
CASSFTQGGRTEAFF
TGTGCCAGCAGCTTCACACAGGGCGGTAGAACTGAAGCTTTCTTT
>NA|TRBJ1-1|TRBV18|NA
CASSSLPDGTEAFF
TGTGCCAGCTCATCTCTCCCCGATGGGACTGAAGCTTTCTTT
>NA|TRBJ2-1|TRBV9|TRBD2
CASTTTSGPYNEQFF
TGTGCCAGCACCACAACTAGCGGCCCCTACAATGAGCAGTTCTTC
>NA|TRBJ2-7|TRBV19|TRBD2
CASSMWEGLGEQYF
TGTGCCAGTAGTATGTGGGAGGGCCTGGGGGAGCAGTACTTC
>NA|TRBJ1-6|TRBV6-1|NA
CASSPWANNSPLHF
TGTGCCAGCAGCCCTTGGGCCAATAATTCACCCCTCCACTTT
>once|TRBJ2-7|TRBV10-3|TRBD1
CAISESRDRGYEQYF
TGTGCCATCAGTGAGTCCCGGGACAGGGGCTACGAGCAGTACTTC
>NA|TRBJ1-5|TRBV2|NA
CASSDQGGNQPQHF
TGTGCCAGCAGCGACCAGGGAGGGAATCAGCCCCAGCATTTT
>NA|TRBJ2-7|TRBV7-2|NA
CASSLATSKDYPYEQYF
TGTGCCAGCAGCTTAGCGACCTCAAAGGACTACCCCTACGAGCAGTACTTC
>NA|TRBJ2-3|TRBV5-1|TRBD2
CASSAGGTDTQYF
TGCGCCAGCAGCGCGGGGGGCACAGATACGCAGTATTTT
>few|TRBJ1-1|TRBV2|NA
CASSPMNTEAFF
TGTGCCAGCAGTCCAATGAACACTGAAGCTTTCTTT
>few|TRBJ1-4|TRBV6-5|TRBD1
CASSSGGWSEKLFF
TGTGCCAGCAGTTCAGGGGGGTGGAGTGAAAAACTGTTTTTT
>NA|TRBJ2-3|TRBV18|TRBD1
CASSPFPPGQARTDTQYF
TGTGCCAGCTCACCCTTTCCTCCCGGACAGGCGCGCACAGATACGCAGTATTTT
>once|TRBJ1-1|TRBV5-5|NA
CASSLVGRSNEAFF
TGTGCCAGCAGCTTGGTGGGTCGGTCGAATGAAGCTTTCTTT
>NA|TRBJ2-5|TRBV6-1|NA
CASSEAPGRFETQYF
TGTGCCAGCAGTGAGGCCCCGGGGCGCTTCGAGACCCAGTACTTC
>large|TRBJ1-2|TRBV6-6|NA
CASRDQGGYGYTF
TGTGCCAGCAGGGACCAGGGAGGGTATGGCTACACCTTC
>NA|TRBJ1-1|TRBV5-1|NA
CASSLDWDTEAFF
TGCGCCAGCAGCTTGGATTGGGACACTGAAGCTTTCTTT
>NA|TRBJ1-1|TRBV5-1|NA
CASSLALRGSEAFF
TGCGCCAGCAGCTTGGCCTTGAGGGGTTCGGAAGCTTTCTTT
>NA|TRBJ2-3|TRBV29-1|TRBD2
CSVGGTSGNGGDTQYF
TGCAGCGTTGGCGGGACTAGCGGGAACGGGGGAGATACGCAGTATTTT
>NA|TRBJ2-1|TRBV20-1|NA
CSAAHGYEQFF
TGCAGTGCTGCCCACGGCTATGAGCAGTTCTTC
>NA|TRBJ1-2|TRBV7-2|NA
CASSFADPRYGYTF
TGTGCCAGCAGCTTTGCGGACCCTAGGTATGGCTACACCTTC
>NA|TRBJ2-7|TRBV7-8|NA
CASSFQGGTYEQYF
TGTGCCAGCAGCTTCCAGGGTGGGACCTACGAGCAGTACTTC
>NA|TRBJ2-5|TRBV13|NA
CASPRGSGQETQYF
TGTGCCAGCCCCCGGGGTAGCGGACAAGAGACCCAGTACTTC
>NA|TRBJ2-7|TRBV11-1|TRBD2
CASSSSQGLAGHSEQYF
TGTGCCAGCAGCTCAAGCCAGGGACTAGCGGGACACAGCGAGCAGTACTTC
>once|TRBJ2-2|TRBV9|NA
CASSPRDFRTGELFF
TGTGCCAGCAGCCCGAGGGACTTCCGGACCGGGGAGCTGTTTTTT
>NA|TRBJ2-7|TRBV6-6|NA
CASSLGPTYEQYF
TGTGCCAGCAGTCTGGGCCCGACCTACGAGCAGTACTTC
>NA|TRBJ2-1|TRBV11-2|NA
CASSLGRYNEQFF
TGTGCCAGCAGCTTAGGGAGGTACAATGAGCAGTTCTTC
>NA|TRBJ1-1|TRBV7-9|NA
CASSWGRGNTEAFF
TGTGCCAGCAGCTGGGGTAGGGGGAACACTGAAGCTTTCTTT
>medium-sized|TRBJ2-7|TRBV7-9|TRBD1
CASSFGTGTEEQYF
TGTGCCAGCAGCTTTGGGACAGGGACGGAGGAGCAGTACTTC
>NA|TRBJ2-5|TRBV7-9|NA
CASSLGTGSPGGETQYF
TGTGCCAGCAGCTTAGGTACAGGCTCCCCCGGAGGAGAGACCCAGTACTTC
>NA|TRBJ1-2|TRBV30|NA
CAWSVLLTYGYTF
TGTGCCTGGAGTGTACTACTCACCTATGGCTACACCTTC
>NA|TRBJ2-5|TRBV5-1|NA
CASSLAVGHRRKETQYF
TGCGCCAGCAGCTTGGCCGTGGGACACCGAAGAAAAGAGACCCAGTACTTC
>NA|TRBJ2-7|TRBV7-6|NA
CASSLGGQSGEQYF
TGTGCCAGCAGCTTAGGGGGTCAGAGTGGCGAGCAGTACTTC
>NA|TRBJ1-2|TRBV19|NA
CASSINSPYGYTF
TGTGCCAGTAGTATAAACAGCCCCTATGGCTACACCTTC
>NA|TRBJ2-1|TRBV5-4|TRBD2
CASSASGEQFF
TGTGCCAGCAGCGCTAGCGGGGAGCAGTTCTTC
>medium-sized|TRBJ1-3|TRBV5-1|NA
CASSEDASSGNTIYF
TGCGCCAGCAGCGAAGACGCGAGCTCTGGAAACACCATATATTTT
>NA|TRBJ1-2|TRBV19|NA
CASSIPGGQINYGYTF
TGTGCCAGTAGTATCCCCGGTGGACAGATAAACTATGGCTACACCTTC
>medium-sized|TRBJ2-2|TRBV7-3|NA
CASGFTGTTGELFF
TGTGCCAGCGGATTTACAGGGACCACCGGGGAGCTGTTTTTT